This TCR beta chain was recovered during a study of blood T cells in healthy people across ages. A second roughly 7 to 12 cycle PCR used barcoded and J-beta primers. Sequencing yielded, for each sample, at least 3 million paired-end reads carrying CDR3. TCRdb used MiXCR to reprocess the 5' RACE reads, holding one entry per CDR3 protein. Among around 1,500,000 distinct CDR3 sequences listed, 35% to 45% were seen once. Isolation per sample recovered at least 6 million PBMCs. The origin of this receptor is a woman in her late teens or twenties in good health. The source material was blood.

CDR3: CASSTGTPHPNYGYTF. The CDR3 region has the DNA TGTGCCAGCTCGACCGGGACACCTCACCCCAACTATGGCTACACCTTC. The J gene is TRBJ1-2, the V gene TRBV18, with a weak D call TRBD1 (6 bases). V was pared by 6 bases and J by 2 bases, with 19 bases between. Germline V CDR1 and CDR2: KGHSH, LQKENI. The CDR3 covers 16 residues.